This T cell receptor (beta chain) was sequenced for a study of post-analysis software for immune sequencing data. On the study more broadly: Patients with relapsing-remitting, secondary progressive and progressive-relapsing multiple sclerosis courses were all represented. Broader study findings: The five TRBV segments detected at higher frequency in patients than in controls included TRBV5-6, TRBV5-1 and TRBV20-1. Samples from a shared batch, those prepared together, strongly co-clustered by F measure.

Unique molecular identifiers were present in the TCR beta cDNA libraries. TCRdb re-called the PCR reads through MiXCR, storing one row per CDR3 protein. In the table there are roughly 800,000 distinct CDR3 sequences, approximately 53% of which are singletons. Germline trimming cut 4 bases from V and 7 bases from J; bases unmatched to any gene: 7. The CDR3 contains 15 residues. Germline loops: CDR1 SGHVS, CDR2 FNYEAQ. This clonotype was counted only a few times. Its specificity is not known. Source material: blood. This TCR came from a girl aged 10 to 17 with multiple sclerosis. The chain carries TRBV7-6 and TRBJ2-3; 11 bases agree with TRBD1. In DNA form, the CDR3 reads TGTGCCAGCAGCTCTAGGACAGGGGGCGAATATACGCAGTATTTT. It is translated as CASSSRTGGEYTQYF.